This T cell receptor beta chain was documented in a study of Graves' ophthalmopathy and Graves' hyperthyroidism. Overall study results and limits: Ophthalmopathy progression predictions by the model showed about 79% specificity and about 70% sensitivity.

This CDR3 contains 12 residues. The germline gives CDR1 SGDLS, CDR2 YYNGEE. Between the trimmed V and J ends, which lost 4 bases and 8 bases, there was a span of 12 bases. Sampling over 7.5 ml of fresh peripheral blood provided the PBMCs. Researchers took RNA transcripts and amplified TCR beta CDR3 regions from them. RT-PCR with HTBI primers came first, then second-round multiplex PCR. TCRdb re-called the multiplex PCR reads with MiXCR, one entry per CDR3 protein. Here the sample spans fewer than 650,000 distinct CDR3 sequences, 22% being singletons. This clonotype appeared many times. What it binds is not known.

The chain combines TRBV9 with TRBJ1-2, with D perhaps TRBD1 (5 bases). The sequenced material came from peripheral blood. The TCR originated in a woman aged 18-29 years with stable Graves' hyperthyroidism. Some clones in this sample may be carry-over from other donors' samples. DNA of the CDR3: TGTGCCAGCAGCCACCAGGGCCCGGGCTACACCTTC. Protein product: CASSHQGPGYTF.